The 23 T cell receptor beta chains below were found in one sample sequenced in a study of blood T cells in healthy people across ages (dated by TCRdb to between 2014 and 2017). Libraries came from 5' RACE. The sequencer listed for this sample is Illumina HiSeq 2500. A second PCR of roughly 7 to 12 cycles was run with a J-beta primer mix and a sample-barcoded 5' primer. TCRdb reworked the public reads: Q25 trimming with fastp, MiXCR clone assembly, productive beta chains retained. Rows merge per CDR3 protein into single entries with the most common DNA and genes. This sample has over 500,000 distinct CDR3 sequences in its table, and more than 45% of those were observed once. Clones ranked in the top ten supply roughly 14% of the sample. Sequencing was performed on blood. These receptors originate from a woman aged 80 or over in good health.

This clonotype turned up a few times. The genes are TRBV5-1 and TRBJ1-6; 10 nucleotides line up with TRBD1. Per the germline V gene, CDR1 is SGHRS and CDR2 is YFSETQ. The CDR3 spans 20 residues. V lost 0 bases to trimming and J lost 3 bases; unmatched junction nucleotides: 12. The CDR3 sequence: CASSLVPGQGFVSYNSPLHF. DNA for the CDR3: TGCGCCAGCAGCTTGGTCCCGGGACAGGGGTTTGTCAGCTATAATTCACCCCTCCACTTT.

The chain has TRBV24-1 and TRBJ2-3, with 8 bases fitting TRBD1. Germline V gene sequence: CDR1 KGHDR, CDR2 SFDVKD. The CDR3 covers 19 residues. Trimming removed 3 bases from V and 1 base from J; junction bases left unmatched: 14. The CDR3 DNA is TGTGCCACCAGTGATCACCGGGACAGGAGAAGGACGGGCACAGATACGCAGTATTTT. This translates into CATSDHRDRRRTGTDTQYF.

This clonotype was counted a few times. The DNA for the CDR3 is TGCAGTGCTAGGGAGAGGGAGGTCGCCACAGATACGCAGTATTTT. Its translation: CSAREREVATDTQYF. The V gene is TRBV20-1, the J gene TRBJ2-3; TRBD2 is a possible D gene (6 bases). Germline V gene data show CDR1 as DFQATT and CDR2 as SNEGSKA (reference sequence). V was pared by 3 bases and J by 2 bases, with 15 bases between. This CDR3 contains 15 residues.

This clonotype has at least ten counts. The rearrangement links TRBV5-1 to TRBJ2-3; 10 positions agree with TRBD2. From germline, CDR1 is SGHRS and CDR2 YFSETQ. This CDR3 comprises 15 residues. V was clipped by 5 bases and J by 3 bases; unmatched bases: 6. Written as DNA, the CDR3 is TGCGCCAGCAGGGTACTAGCGGGGATGACAGATACGCAGTATTTT. This translates into CASRVLAGMTDTQYF.

The rearrangement joins TRBV5-1 to TRBJ2-1, with D perhaps matching TRBD2 (5 bases). The CDR3 covers 13 residues. Per the germline V gene, CDR1 is SGHRS and CDR2 is YFSETQ. Trimming took off 0 bases at V and 6 bases at J, with 7 bases between the two ends. This CDR3 reads CASSLASSNEQFF. The CDR3 DNA reads as TGCGCCAGCAGCTTGGCTAGCTCCAATGAGCAGTTCTTC.

V is TRBV29-1 and J is TRBJ2-5; 8 bases line up with TRBD2. Unmatched junction bases numbered 3, after V lost 4 bases and J lost 5 bases. The CDR3 consists of 12 residues. Germline V gene data show CDR1 as SQVTM and CDR2 as ANQGSEA. For the CDR3, the DNA is TGCAGCGTTGCGGCTAGCGGGGAGACCCAGTACTTC. Its protein product is CSVAASGETQYF.

With regard to this clonotype: This may stem from a read error, because a much larger clone lies one nucleotide away. V is TRBV29-1 and J is TRBJ2-3, with D possibly being TRBD1 (6 bases). Germline assignment: CDR1 SQVTM and CDR2 ANQGSEA. The CDR3 has 13 residues. This chain's CDR3 is CSGETGFKDTQYF. CDR3 DNA sequence: TGCAGCGGTGAAACAGGGTTTAAAGATACGCAGTATTTT.

This clonotype was recorded at least ten times. The rearrangement links TRBV7-3 to TRBJ2-3; 9 bases map to TRBD2. The CDR3 runs 14 residues. The germline V gene has CDR1 SGHTA and CDR2 FQGTGA. V was clipped by 6 bases and J by 3 bases; unmatched bases: 4. CDR3 protein: CASRVAGGTDTQYF. The DNA of the CDR3 is TGTGCCAGCAGAGTGGCGGGAGGGACAGATACGCAGTATTTT.

This clonotype has just one count. The V call is TRBV28, the J call TRBJ2-7, with D tentatively TRBD1 or TRBD2 (5 bases each). CDR1 MDHEN and CDR2 SYDVKM come from the germline V gene. CDR3 length equals 17 residues. Trimming cost V 3 bases and J 0 bases, with 18 bases left between them. In DNA form, the CDR3 reads TGTGCCAGCAGTTTCATCCGGGACCTAATACGCTCCTACGAGCAGTACTTC. It encodes CASSFIRDLIRSYEQYF.

This clonotype was observed at least ten times. J is TRBJ2-1 and V is TRBV29-1, with 8 positions matching TRBD2. V shed 5 bases, J shed 0 bases, and the junction held 12 bases outside the gene matches. The germline V gene has CDR1 SQVTM and CDR2 ANQGSEA. CDR3 length equals 17 residues. For the CDR3, the DNA is TGCAGCGTTAAACTGACTGGAAGCGGGAGCTCCTACAATGAGCAGTTCTTC. It translates to CSVKLTGSGSSYNEQFF.

The rearrangement links TRBV2 to TRBJ2-1; 8 bases are shared with TRBD2. The germline V gene has CDR1 SNHLY and CDR2 FYNNEI. Trimming took 0 bases from V and 5 from J; bases not matched to a gene: 9. The CDR3 has 17 residues. CDR3 sequence (DNA): TGTGCCAGCAGTGAAGCGGCTCGGGAGGGCCCGGACAATGAGCAGTTCTTC. Translated: CASSEAAREGPDNEQFF.

This clonotype was recorded many times. V is TRBV20-1 and J is TRBJ2-1; TRBD2 aligns across 8 bases. Germline-derived CDR1 and CDR2 are DFQATT and SNEGSKA (reference sequence). This CDR3 spans 14 amino acids. The trim removed 5 bases at V and 7 bases at J, leaving 10 bases unmatched. The CDR3, as DNA: TGCAGTGCTTGGACCGGGACTAGAGGGAATGAGCAGTTCTTC. Translated, it gives CSAWTGTRGNEQFF.

The rearrangement joins TRBV16 to TRBJ1-2, with a possible D match to TRBD1 (6 bases). V gave up 4 bases and J gave up 0 bases, with 12 bases separating them. The CDR3 length is 15 residues. Germline CDR1 reads KGHSY; CDR2 reads FQNENV. CDR3 nucleotides: TGTGCCAGCAGCCTGACACAGGGATCTAACTATGGCTACACCTTC. This codes for CASSLTQGSNYGYTF.

About this clonotype: A single base separates this from a much larger clone, so it may be a read error. The chain uses TRBV7-2 and TRBJ2-5, with 11 bases identical to TRBD2. The V and J ends lost 6 bases and 11 bases, in that order; junction bases with no gene match: 11. In germline, CDR1 is SGHTA, CDR2 FQGNSA. The CDR3 is 14 residues long. CDR3 DNA: TGTGCCAGCAGTCTAGCGGGAGGTCTCAATGAGCAGTACTTC. It translates to CASSLAGGLNEQYF.

About this clonotype itself: This sequence may be a read error, since a much larger clone differs from it by one base. The chain links TRBV3-1 to TRBJ2-5; 10 bases line up with TRBD2. Germline V gene data show CDR1 as LGHDT and CDR2 as YNNKEL (reference sequence). The CDR3 is 15 amino acids. V shed 1 base, J shed 11 bases, and the junction held 10 bases outside the gene matches. The CDR3, as DNA: TGTGCCAGCAGCCAAGTTCTAGCGGGAGACAATGAGCAGTACTTC. Translation: CASSQVLAGDNEQYF.

This chain connects TRBV7-9 to TRBJ1-6, with D unresolved. Per germline, CDR1 SEHNR and CDR2 FQNEAQ (reference sequence). V was pared by 1 base and J by 7 bases, with 5 bases between. The CDR3 is made up of 13 amino acids. CDR3 nucleotide sequence: TGTGCCAGCAGCTTAGAAAAGAATTCACCCCTCCACTTT. The encoded protein is CASSLEKNSPLHF.

The V call is TRBV3-1, the J call TRBJ2-3, with D perhaps matching TRBD1 (6 bases). The CDR3 consists of 16 residues. The V gene's germline CDR1 is LGHDT and CDR2 YNNKEL (reference sequence). V lost 5 bases and J lost 6, with 21 bases in between. The DNA for the CDR3 is TGTGCCAGCAGCTCCCGGGACACCAGTACGGCGGATACGCAGTATTTT. Protein sequence: CASSSRDTSTADTQYF.

Note on this clonotype: A much larger clone sits a single nucleotide away, making a read error possible. The chain carries TRBV7-2 and TRBJ2-5, with TRBD2 matching 11 bases. This CDR3 is 14 amino acids long. The J segment lost 11 bases and the V segment lost 7 bases, leaving 12 bases of the junction unmatched. Germline loops: CDR1 SGHTA, CDR2 FQGNSA. The CDR3 coding sequence is TGTGCCAGCACTGGGACTAGCGGATACAATGAGCAGTACTTC. This translates into CASTGTSGYNEQYF. The variable domain in full, with the rest retrieved from reference TRBV7-2 and TRBJ2-5, is GAGVSQSPSNKVTEKGKDVELRCDPISGHTALYWYRQSLGQGLEFLIYFQGNSAPDKSGLPSDRFSAERTGGSVSTLTIQRTQQEDSAVYLCASTGTSGYNEQYFGPGTRLLVL.

This clonotype showed up many times. The chain couples TRBV5-1 to TRBJ2-7; 7 bases are a match to TRBD1. V trimming: 0 bases; J trimming: 0 bases; junction bases outside the gene matches: 0. Per the germline V gene, CDR1 is SGHRS and CDR2 is YFSETQ. This CDR3 is built from 14 residues. For the CDR3, the DNA is TGCGCCAGCAGCTTGGGGGACAGCTCCTACGAGCAGTACTTC. This gives the protein CASSLGDSSYEQYF.

This clonotype was observed a few times. The V and J genes are TRBV7-3 and TRBJ1-1; D gene ambiguous. The CDR3 extends over 12 amino acids. Germline-derived CDR1 and CDR2 are SGHTA and FQGTGA. Between the trimmed V and J ends, which lost 6 bases and 1 base, there was a span of 6 bases. The CDR3 is CASSSKNTEAFF. CDR3 bases: TGTGCCAGCAGTAGCAAGAACACTGAAGCTTTCTTT.

The chain employs TRBV15 and TRBJ1-2; 9 bases match TRBD1. This CDR3 is built from 21 residues. After removal of 0 bases from V and 2 bases from J, the junction contained 19 bases not matched to a gene. Germline CDR1 reads LNHNV; CDR2 reads YYDKDF (reference sequence). The CDR3 nucleotides read TGTGCCACCAGCAGAGATTATTCCGGATCCACCGGGACAGGGTTAAACTATGGCTACACCTTC. It yields the protein CATSRDYSGSTGTGLNYGYTF.

This clonotype was seen a few times. This sequence joins TRBV29-1 and TRBJ1-2; D is unclear. V was pared by 2 bases and J by 4 bases, with 8 bases between. Per germline, CDR1 SQVTM and CDR2 ANQGSEA. The length of the CDR3 is 12 residues. As DNA, the CDR3 is TGCAGCGTTGAAATGCCAGGCTATGGCTACACCTTC. Translation gives CSVEMPGYGYTF.

The chain combines TRBV4-1 with TRBJ1-6; 9 bases map to TRBD1. Germline V lookup: CDR1 MGHRA, CDR2 YSYEKL. V shed 4 bases, J shed 9 bases, and the junction held 10 bases outside the gene matches. The CDR3 is 16 residues long. CDR3 residues: CASSLGTGSDSSPLHF. CDR3 in DNA: TGCGCCAGCAGCCTAGGGACAGGGAGTGATAGTTCACCCCTCCACTTT.